These T cell receptor beta chains were read from a single sample in a study of T cell responses to AZD1222 COVID-19 vaccine. Sequencing used immunoSEQ multiplex PCR; TCRdb keeps in-frame clones, though not all of them. Seen here are 150,000 to 200,000 clones, just over 90% observed once, and the top ten hold 1.5% to 2%. The sample in question was peripheral blood, obtained 28 days after the second AZD1222 dose. The receptors derive from an adult who received the AZD1222 COVID-19 vaccine. CDR3s include the opening cysteine and the closing phenylalanine or tryptophan. The D gene is left open where the match is weak. Clone size is shown for a subset of rows, as once, few, many or a class of expanded clone.

V gene	D gene	J gene	clone size	CDR3 protein	CDR3 DNA
TRBV28	TRBD1	TRBJ1-4	.	CASSPGGGRKKLFF	TGTGCCAGCAGCCCAGGGGGAGGTCGCAAAAAACTGTTTTTT
TRBV4-1	TRBD1	TRBJ1-6	.	CASSQVPGQGGNSPLHF	TGCGCCAGCAGCCAAGTCCCGGGACAGGGGGGAAATTCACCCCTCCACTTT
TRBV6-2/TRBV6-3	.	TRBJ2-3	.	CASSYGRVGVGTQYF	TGTGCCAGCAGTTACGGCAGGGTAGGGGTCGGTACGCAGTATTTT
TRBV4-3	TRBD2	TRBJ2-5	.	CASSQESWTSGGFRETQYF	TGCGCCAGCAGCCAAGAGTCCTGGACTAGCGGGGGCTTTCGAGAGACCCAGTACTTC
TRBV6-2/TRBV6-3	.	TRBJ1-2	.	CASSYGQLYGYTF	TGTGCCAGCAGTTACGGCCAGCTCTATGGCTACACCTTC
TRBV30	.	TRBJ1-1	.	CAWMGVGTEAFF	TGTGCCTGGATGGGGGTTGGCACTGAAGCTTTCTTT
TRBV7-9	.	TRBJ2-7	.	CASSFKNSKPPYEQYF	TGTGCCAGCAGCTTTAAGAACTCCAAGCCCCCCTACGAGCAGTACTTC
TRBV6-1	.	TRBJ1-5	.	CASSDAGYQPQHF	TGTGCCAGCAGTGATGCAGGGTATCAGCCCCAGCATTTT
TRBV29-1	TRBD2	TRBJ2-3	.	CSVAGRTTDTQYF	TGCAGCGTAGCGGGACGGACCACAGATACGCAGTATTTT
TRBV21-1	.	TRBJ2-7	.	CASSKVPKYEQYF	TGTGCCAGCAGCAAAGTGCCTAAATACGAGCAGTACTTC
TRBV4-3	.	TRBJ1-6	.	CASSQEGVTSPLHF	TGCGCCAGCAGCCAAGAAGGGGTAACTTCACCCCTCCACTTT
TRBV5-6	.	TRBJ1-5	once	CASSWGYSNQPQHF	TGTGCCAGCAGCTGGGGGTATAGCAATCAGCCCCAGCATTTT
TRBV6-5	.	TRBJ1-6	.	CASSYLQSSYNSPLHF	TGTGCCAGCAGTTATCTACAGAGCTCCTATAATTCACCCCTCCACTTT
TRBV2	TRBD1	TRBJ1-1	.	CASSEFVRGGTEAFF	TGTGCCAGCAGTGAATTTGTCAGGGGGGGCACTGAAGCTTTCTTT
TRBV28	.	TRBJ2-7	.	CASSSGYEQYF	TGTGCCAGCAGTAGCGGGTACGAGCAGTACTTC
TRBV2	.	TRBJ2-3	.	CASDPDFLGGRTDTQYF	TGTGCCAGCGACCCGGACTTCCTCGGGGGCCGCACAGATACGCAGTATTTT
TRBV19	.	TRBJ1-2	.	CASQSGLGYTF	TGTGCCAGCCAGTCGGGTTTGGGCTACACCTTC
TRBV5-8	.	TRBJ1-5	.	CASNYREGLQPQHF	TGTGCCAGCAACTACAGGGAGGGACTTCAGCCCCAGCATTTT
TRBV5-1	TRBD2	TRBJ2-1	.	CASSPGGHEQFF	TGCGCCAGCAGCCCGGGGGGTCATGAGCAGTTCTTC
TRBV14	.	TRBJ2-7	.	CASSRQGFYEQYF	TGTGCCAGCAGCCGCCAGGGTTTTTACGAGCAGTACTTC
TRBV18	.	TRBJ2-7	.	CASSPPGYYEQYF	TGTGCCAGCTCACCACCTGGGTACTACGAGCAGTACTTC
TRBV7-9	.	TRBJ2-6	.	CASSFPPSGANVLTF	TGTGCCAGCAGCTTCCCCCCTTCTGGGGCCAACGTCCTGACTTTC
TRBV7-9	.	TRBJ2-1	.	CASSLGTAYNEQFF	TGTGCCAGCAGCTTAGGGACAGCTTACAATGAGCAGTTCTTC
TRBV9	.	TRBJ2-5	.	CASSSRGGRGGQETQYF	TGTGCCAGCAGCTCCAGAGGGGGGAGAGGGGGGCAAGAGACCCAGTACTTC
TRBV7-9	.	TRBJ1-2	.	CASRGIGYTF	TGTGCCAGCAGGGGGATCGGCTACACCTTC
TRBV11-2	TRBD1	TRBJ2-1	.	CASSPSQGSKYNEQFF	TGTGCCAGCAGCCCCTCACAGGGGTCAAAATACAATGAGCAGTTCTTC
TRBV6-6	TRBD2	TRBJ2-3	.	CASSPRQTSGGYGDTQYF	TGTGCCAGCAGTCCCCGGCAAACTAGCGGGGGGTATGGAGATACGCAGTATTTT
TRBV2	TRBD1	TRBJ2-1	once	CASRTGGGNEQFF	TGTGCCAGCAGGACAGGGGGTGGCAATGAGCAGTTCTTC